The 8 T cell receptor beta chains in this list originate from one sample, sequenced in a study of T cell changes during pregnancy in multiple sclerosis. Clones were read by immunoSEQ multiplex PCR, and TCRdb kept only the in-frame ones, dropping some. The repertoire has 70,000 to 95,000 clones, about 89% of them found once; the top ten carry 1.5% to 2%. This specimen was peripheral blood, taken before pregnancy. These receptors all come from a female donor with multiple sclerosis, enrolled in a pregnancy study.

Here the CDR3 DNA reads TGTGCCAGCAGCACCGCGACAGGGGGGAGAGAGACCCAGTACTTC. Its translation is CASSTATGGRETQYF. This chain uses TRBV5-4 with TRBJ2-5; 9 nucleotides align to TRBD1. In germline, CDR1 is SGHNT, CDR2 YYREEE (reference sequence). The CDR3 spans 15 residues. After removal of 4 bases from V and 4 bases from J, the junction contained 8 bases not matched to a gene.

This chain links TRBV10-1 with TRBJ1-1; tentative D call: TRBD1 (6 bases). Trimming took 5 bases from V and 1 from J, leaving 23 bases between them. CDR3 size: 18 residues. Germline loops: CDR1 WNHNN, CDR2 SYGVQD (reference sequence). The DNA for the CDR3 is TGCGCCAGCAGTACTCCTATTCGAATCGGACAGCCGAACACTGAAGCTTTCTTT. Translating gives CASSTPIRIGQPNTEAFF.

The chain uses TRBV2 and TRBJ1-5, with 8 positions matching TRBD1. The trim removed 7 bases at V and 5 bases at J, leaving 7 bases unmatched. CDR1 and CDR2 from the germline V gene are SNHLY and FYNNEI. CDR3 length: 14 residues. The CDR3 DNA follows: TGTGCCAGCATGGACAGGGAATGGGATCAGCCCCAGCATTTT. This gives the protein CASMDREWDQPQHF.

The gene calls are TRBV5-8 and TRBJ2-3, with D perhaps TRBD1 (5 bases). Trimming shortened V by 6 bases and J by 1 base, and 18 bases separated the two germline ends. From germline, CDR1 is SGHTS and CDR2 YDEGEE. The CDR3 sequence is 16 residues long. CDR3 nucleotides: TGTGCCAGCAACTCTGGCCAGGGCGCTCGCACAGATACGCAGTATTTT. This gives the protein CASNSGQGARTDTQYF. The entire variable domain, with the rest obtained from reference TRBV5-8 and TRBJ2-3, is as follows: EAGVTQSPTHLIKTRGQQATLRCSPISGHTSVYWYQQALGLGLQFLLWYDEGEERNRGNFPPRFSGRQFPNYSSELNVNALELEDSALYLCASNSGQGARTDTQYFGPGTRLTVL.

The rearrangement joins TRBV1 to TRBJ2-7; the DNA was not used to check the table's D call, TRBD1. TRBV1 is designated a pseudogene. This CDR3 contains 14 residues. Here the CDR3 reads CTSSPGTGDYEQYF. For the CDR3, the DNA is TGCACCAGCAGCCCCGGGACAGGCGACTACGAGCAGTACTTC.

The chain recombines TRBV28 with TRBJ2-7, with TRBD1 matching over 8 bases. This CDR3 is 14 amino acids long. With V trimmed by 5 bases and J by 3 bases, 6 bases remained unmatched. Germline CDR1 MDHEN, CDR2 SYDVKM. CDR3 region: CASSVPGQDYEQYF. The CDR3 nucleotides read TGTGCCAGCAGTGTCCCGGGACAGGACTACGAGCAGTACTTC.

V usage is TRBV7-8 and J usage is TRBJ2-5; 14 positions agree with TRBD2. The CDR3 has 17 residues. The ends lost 5 bases at V and 1 base at J; junction bases unmatched: 6. Germline values: CDR1 SGHVS, CDR2 FQNEAQ. DNA of the CDR3: TGTGCCAGCAGCCTCCGACTAGCGGGGGGGCCCCAAGAGACCCAGTACTTC. Translating gives CASSLRLAGGPQETQYF.

This clone was observed once. The rearrangement joins TRBV21-1 to TRBJ1-6. TRBV21-1 is an annotated pseudogene. This CDR3 region has 19 residues. The CDR3 loop is CASSKFLRSRRRPNSPLHF. CDR3 sequence (DNA): TGTGCCAGCAGCAAATTTCTACGAAGTCGACGGAGGCCTAATTCACCCCTCCACTTT.